The 4 T cell receptor beta chains below were found in one sample sequenced in a study of CD8 T cells in Susac syndrome. It was with random hexamers that roughly 0.5 to 1 ug RNA was reverse transcribed. Using its own MiXCR run on the immunoSEQ multiplex PCR reads, TCRdb lists one record per CDR3 protein. Of about 25,000 distinct CDR3 sequences in the sample, 94% were seen once. The sequenced material came from CD8+ T cells from PBMCs. These receptors were obtained from a human donor in good health.

CDR3 sequence: CASSQGTAQETQYF. In DNA form, the CDR3 reads TGCGCCAGCAGCCAAGGGACAGCGCAAGAGACCCAGTACTTC. The chain links TRBV4-3 to TRBJ2-5, with a possible D match to TRBD1 (6 bases). The germline CDR1 and CDR2 sequences are LGHNA and YSLEER. The CDR3 runs 14 residues. The V end was cut by 1 base, the J end by 2 bases, with 8 bases between.

The CDR3 nucleotides are TGCAGTGCTAAGCACAGGGGTGGCACTGAAGCTTTCTTT. Translated: CSAKHRGGTEAFF. The rearrangement joins TRBV20-1 to TRBJ1-1, with 7 bases that match TRBD1. This CDR3 region has 13 residues. The V gene end was trimmed by 4 bases and the J gene end by 4 bases; junction bases not matched to a gene: 6. Germline V gives CDR1 DFQATT, CDR2 SNEGSKA (reference sequence).

This chain joins TRBV27 and TRBJ1-5; no reliable D call. V was pared by 5 bases and J by 0 bases, with 23 bases between. From germline, CDR1 is MNHEY and CDR2 SMNVEV (reference sequence). The CDR3 is 19 amino acids. The CDR3 spells CASSPLIDGVGNSNQPQHF. The CDR3 DNA reads as TGTGCCAGCAGTCCCCTAATCGATGGGGTAGGAAATAGCAATCAGCCCCAGCATTTT.

The chain is built from TRBV29-1 and TRBJ1-2, with D unresolved. The CDR3 covers 12 residues. Germline V CDR1 and CDR2: SQVTM, ANQGSEA. Trimming shortened V by 6 bases and J by 2 bases, and 10 bases separated the two germline ends. The chain's CDR3 is CSVPDRNYGYTF. The CDR3 DNA follows: TGCAGCGTCCCGGACCGAAACTATGGCTACACCTTC.